This T cell receptor (beta chain) was identified during a study of shared clonotypes between healthy human individuals. On this clone: Its specificity is unknown. The same CDR3 arises from other DNA sequences in this sample as well.

Trimming took off 3 bases at V and 4 bases at J, with 4 bases between the two ends. The length of the CDR3 is 12 residues. The germline gives CDR1 MDHEN, CDR2 SYDVKM. Study processing details: From ImmunoSEQ came sequences covering only the junction and carrying no quality scores, so filtering differed. The method was immunoSEQ multiplex PCR; TCRdb's version includes in-frame clones alone and lacks a portion of them. That table furnishes V, J and clone size, whereas the DNA furnished D and trimming. The table has about 2.4 million clones, 80% to 95% seen once. Donors comprised only Caucasian adults living in Nashville, Tennessee. Study outcomes and limitations: The naive CD4 repertoires of a handful of donors were compared, and roughly 5% of clonotypes were shared.

The chain is built from TRBV28 and TRBJ1-3; no firm D call. The source material was naive CD4+ T cells from PBMCs. As for subset: CD45RA+ positively selected. The sequence was collected from a young man in good health. Some clones in this sample may be carry-over from other donors' samples. The CDR3 sequence is CASSLAGNTIYF. CDR3 coding DNA: TGTGCCAGCAGTTTGGCCGGAAACACCATATATTTT.